Shown below are 4 T cell receptor beta chains from a single sample sequenced in a study of T-cell reconstitution after alpha-beta-depleted transplantation in children. Preparation of the TCRbeta library was carried out with unique molecular identifiers. TCRdb reprocessed the PCR reads with MiXCR, giving one entry per CDR3 protein. Here the sample spans just under 350,000 distinct CDR3 sequences, around 16% being singletons. Source: PBMCs, mostly from graft donor cells, taken 360 days after TCRalphabeta/CD19-depleted stem cell transplant. These receptor sequences come from a male patient between 2 and 10 years old who had a stem cell transplant for acute lymphoblastic leukemia, so the T cells may come from the graft donor.

This chain uses TRBV5-1 with TRBJ2-6; 7 bases map to TRBD1. V gave up 4 bases and J gave up 0 bases; unmatched junction bases: 10. Per germline, CDR1 SGHRS and CDR2 YFSETQ. The length of the CDR3 is 18 residues. The CDR3: CASSQDRARASGANVLTF. CDR3 DNA sequence: TGCGCCAGCAGCCAAGACAGGGCGAGGGCCTCTGGGGCCAACGTCCTGACTTTC.

This clonotype appeared many times. The genes are TRBV28 and TRBJ2-3; 11 bases align to TRBD2. CDR1 and CDR2 from the germline V gene are MDHEN and SYDVKM. The CDR3 consists of 18 residues. The junction had 19 bases not matched to a gene; V was cut back by 5 bases and J by 9 bases. The CDR3 spells CASSPLPSGTSGTGTQYF. Written as DNA, the CDR3 is TGTGCCAGCAGTCCCCTTCCCTCCGGGACTAGCGGTACTGGGACGCAGTATTTT.

This clonotype was picked up a small number of times. V gene TRBV6-2 or TRBV6-3 combines with J gene TRBJ2-3; D ambiguous. Germline values: CDR1 MNHEY, CDR2 SVGEGT. This CDR3 contains 11 residues. V lost 7 bases, J lost 3 bases, and 5 bases lay in between. This CDR3 is CASTTTDTQYF. The CDR3 nucleotides are TGTGCCAGCACCACTACAGATACGCAGTATTTT.

V gene TRBV6-1 combines with J gene TRBJ2-7, with D possibly TRBD2 on 5 matching bases. The CDR3 length is 14 residues. Germline CDR1 is MNHNS and CDR2 is SASEGT. V lost 4 bases, J lost 7 bases, and 17 bases lay in between. The CDR3 sequence: CASSGLTASGEQYF. The CDR3 bases are TGTGCCAGCAGTGGCCTGACGGCGTCGGGGGAGCAGTACTTC.